There are a few counts of the clone carrying this T cell receptor beta chain. Its antigen is unidentified. Template switching, a step in the protocol, added a universal primer site, and cDNA carried unique molecular identifiers. TCRdb independently ran MiXCR on the 5' RACE reads; one entry per CDR3 protein. The sample lists just over 500,000 distinct CDR3 sequences, about 20% occurring once. The data were obtained in a study of identical twins. The study, taken as a whole, reports: Out-of-frame beta chain sequences displayed weaker excess sharing between twins.

The germline V and J ends were trimmed by 8 bases and 3 bases, with 16 bases remaining between them. CDR3 length: 14 residues. In germline, CDR1 is MNHNS, CDR2 SASEGT. These sequences were also reported in another study, on T cells expressing NK-cell markers. According to that study: Repertoire data for TCR beta were derived from sorted T cells (CD3+CD56+NKG2C+, CD3+CD56+NKG2C- and CD3+CD56-NKG2C+). The authors sequenced eight donors, of whom seven were HCMV-seropositive and one was seronegative.

This chain uses TRBV6-1 with TRBJ1-1, with D perhaps matching TRBD1 (6 bases). This TCR came from a woman aged 18 to 35 in good health. The sample consisted of CD4+ T cells sorted from blood. The CDR3 loop is CASSIGGFDTEAFF. Written as DNA, the CDR3 is TGTGCCAGCTCCATAGGGGGATTCGACACTGAAGCTTTCTTT.